These T cell receptor beta chains were read from a single sample in a study of T cells in Graves' hyperthyroidism and ophthalmopathy. TCRdb fed the multiplex PCR reads into MiXCR, producing one record per CDR3 protein. Here the sample spans 100,000 to 130,000 distinct CDR3 sequences, about a sixth being singletons. Sequenced input: blood. The receptor set was obtained from a woman between 50 and 59 years old with Graves' hyperthyroidism. Each CDR3 is given with its conserved first and last residue. The order of the fields is V gene, J gene, CDR3 protein.

V: TRBV3-1; J: TRBJ2-1; CDR3: CASSQESNEQFF
V: TRBV20-1; J: TRBJ2-1; CDR3: CSARDPGSGDYNEQFF
V: TRBV7-2; J: TRBJ2-7; CDR3: CASSFDRGYEQYF
V: TRBV20-1; J: TRBJ2-3; CDR3: CSAVGGGQGLAGVTDTQYF
V: TRBV19; J: TRBJ2-2; CDR3: CASRPRGQGKNTGELFF
V: TRBV12-3/TRBV12-4; J: TRBJ1-6; CDR3: CASSLAGPLHF
V: TRBV29-1; J: TRBJ2-7; CDR3: CSADRGGEQYF
V: TRBV20-1; J: TRBJ2-1; CDR3: CSASFLPLLNEQFF
V: TRBV28; J: TRBJ1-2; CDR3: CASSDRGVYGYTF
V: TRBV5-1; J: TRBJ2-7; CDR3: CASSLSTGTYEQYF
V: TRBV9; J: TRBJ2-5; CDR3: CASSPYVTSGGGRETQYF
V: TRBV7-8; J: TRBJ2-3; CDR3: CASSPRPTSTDTQYF
V: TRBV19; J: TRBJ1-1; CDR3: CASSIISGDTEAFF
V: TRBV20-1; J: TRBJ2-5; CDR3: CSARVGTHPGETQYF
V: TRBV19; J: TRBJ2-1; CDR3: CATLGGIHEQFF
V: TRBV30; J: TRBJ1-4; CDR3: CAWTPPTGPDEKLFF
V: TRBV7-8; J: TRBJ2-5; CDR3: CASSDKSDSQETQYF
V: TRBV6-1; J: TRBJ1-6; CDR3: CASSEGVRRNNSPLHF
V: TRBV7-6; J: TRBJ2-5; CDR3: CASSPQAGGLYF
V: TRBV27; J: TRBJ1-6; CDR3: CASSLYRDENSPLHF
V: TRBV6-2/TRBV6-3; J: TRBJ2-2; CDR3: CASSYPGTANTGELFF
V: TRBV11-2; J: TRBJ2-1; CDR3: CASSLDGSYNEQFF
V: TRBV30; J: TRBJ2-5; CDR3: CAWSKLAGGIETQYF
V: TRBV6-1; J: TRBJ1-2; CDR3: CASSYYSGQGYGYTF
V: TRBV20-1; J: TRBJ1-1; CDR3: CSARAPGKRGTEAFF
V: TRBV20-1; J: TRBJ2-7; CDR3: CSASQGFGGGEQYF
V: TRBV6-1; J: TRBJ2-7; CDR3: CASRKGLAEQYF
V: TRBV27; J: TRBJ2-1; CDR3: CASSLSTSGSGEQFF
V: TRBV9; J: TRBJ2-2; CDR3: CASSVGTSGSGGGELFF
V: TRBV10-3; J: TRBJ1-3; CDR3: CAISESGALGNTIYF